What follows describes a single T cell receptor beta chain. Antigen specificity is unknown. These data belong to a study of T cell responses to AZD1222 COVID-19 vaccine. This CDR3 region has 16 residues. Trimming pared 1 base from V and 4 bases from J, leaving 14 bases between. Germline values: CDR1 MNHEY, CDR2 SMNVEV (reference sequence). TCRdb's copy holds only in-frame clones and misses some; the assay was immunoSEQ multiplex PCR. The table shows 100,000 to 110,000 clones, with about nine tenths occurring only once. Findings and caveats of the study: The span of vaccine-associated CD4 TCRs extended across spike, with dominance at 160-218 and 743-854. Females made up more of the donors, who were largely white British, and clonal diversity may have come out too low. Regions left unmutated in variants are reportedly the target of nearly half of spike-specific TCRs.

J is TRBJ1-5 and V is TRBV27, with a weak D call TRBD1 (5 bases). The sequencing used peripheral blood, collected on day 0 of AZD1222 vaccination. This TCR was sampled from an adult in good health. CDR3 loop: CASSLFGPGSNQPQHF. The CDR3 DNA reads as TGTGCCAGCAGTTTATTCGGCCCAGGGTCAAATCAGCCCCAGCATTTT.